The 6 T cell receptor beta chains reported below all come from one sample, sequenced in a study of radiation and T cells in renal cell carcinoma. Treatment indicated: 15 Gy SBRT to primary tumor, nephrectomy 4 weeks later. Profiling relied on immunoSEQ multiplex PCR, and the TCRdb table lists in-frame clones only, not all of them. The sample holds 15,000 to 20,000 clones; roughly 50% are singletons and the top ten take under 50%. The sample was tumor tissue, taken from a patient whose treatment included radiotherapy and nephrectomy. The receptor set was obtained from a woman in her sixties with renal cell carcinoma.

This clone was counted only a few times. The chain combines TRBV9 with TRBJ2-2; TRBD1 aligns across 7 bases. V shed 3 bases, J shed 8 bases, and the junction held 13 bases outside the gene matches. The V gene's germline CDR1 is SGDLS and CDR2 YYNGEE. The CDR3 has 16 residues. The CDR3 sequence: CASSGWDSAWVGELFF. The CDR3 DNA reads TGTGCCAGCAGCGGTTGGGACAGCGCCTGGGTTGGGGAGCTGTTTTTT.

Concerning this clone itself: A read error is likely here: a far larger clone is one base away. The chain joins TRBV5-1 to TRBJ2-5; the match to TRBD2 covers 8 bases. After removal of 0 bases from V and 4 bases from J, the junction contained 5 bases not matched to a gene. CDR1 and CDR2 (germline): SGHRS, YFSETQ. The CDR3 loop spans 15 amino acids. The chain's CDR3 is CASSLAPGGGETQYF. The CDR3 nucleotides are TGCGCCAGCAGCTTGGCCCCCGGGGGGGGAGAGACCCAGTACTTC.

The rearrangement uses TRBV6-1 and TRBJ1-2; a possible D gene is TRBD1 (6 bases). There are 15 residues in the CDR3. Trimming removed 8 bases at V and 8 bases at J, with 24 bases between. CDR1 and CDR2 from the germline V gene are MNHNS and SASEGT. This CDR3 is CASGDPQGRAGGYTF. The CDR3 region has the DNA TGTGCCAGCGGCGACCCACAGGGTCGTGCCGGAGGCTACACCTTC.

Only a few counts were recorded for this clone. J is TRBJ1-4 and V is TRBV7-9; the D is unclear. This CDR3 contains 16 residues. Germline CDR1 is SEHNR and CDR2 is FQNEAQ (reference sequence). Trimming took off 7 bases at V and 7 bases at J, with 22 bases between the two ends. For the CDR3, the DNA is TGTGCCAGCACCCATTGGGCGGCGGCACGTCCTGAAAAACTGTTTTTT. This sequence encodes CASTHWAAARPEKLFF.

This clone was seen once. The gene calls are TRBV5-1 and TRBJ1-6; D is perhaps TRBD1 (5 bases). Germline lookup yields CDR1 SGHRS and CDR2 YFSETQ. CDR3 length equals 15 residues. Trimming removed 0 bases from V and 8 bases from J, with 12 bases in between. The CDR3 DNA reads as TGCGCCAGCAGCTTGGACGGGACGCCAGATTCACCCCTCCACTTT. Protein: CASSLDGTPDSPLHF.

The CDR3 nucleotides read TGTGCCAGCAGCCCCCGGGTTCTACATTCACCCCTCCACTTT. As protein: CASSPRVLHSPLHF. The chain combines TRBV4-2 with TRBJ1-6; D gene unclear. CDR1 is LGHNA, CDR2 YNFKEQ, per germline. The CDR3 has 14 amino acids. V gave up 4 bases and J gave up 8 bases, with 12 bases separating them.